These T cell receptor beta chains were read from a single sample in a study of blood T cells in healthy people across ages. TCRdb analysed the 5' RACE reads with MiXCR anew, one entry per CDR3 protein. The sample has 1.5 million to 2 million distinct CDR3 sequences; about two fifths are singletons. Sequenced: blood. The receptor source for this set is a human donor in good health. CDR3s include the opening cysteine and the closing phenylalanine or tryptophan. The D gene is left open where the match is weak. For some rows the clone size is stated as once, few or many, or as a class when expanded; others skip it.

TRBD1	TRBV7-2	few	TRBJ1-2	CASSSPRQGARNIGYTF	TGTGCCAGCAGCAGCCCGCGACAGGGGGCGCGGAATATCGGCTACACCTTC
-	TRBV6-5	many	TRBJ1-2	CASSPRTHYYGYTF	TGTGCCAGCAGTCCCCGCACCCACTACTATGGCTACACCTTC
TRBD1	TRBV6-2/TRBV6-3	-	TRBJ2-5	CASSVTGGASETQYF	TGTGCCAGCAGTGTTACAGGGGGCGCTTCCGAGACCCAGTACTTC
-	TRBV5-1	-	TRBJ2-1	CASSFNRGGYNEQFF	TGCGCCAGCAGCTTTAACCGTGGCGGCTACAATGAGCAGTTCTTC
-	TRBV14	-	TRBJ1-2	CASSRDNYGYIF	TGTGCCAGCAGTCGAGATAACTATGGCTACATCTTC
-	TRBV29-1	few	TRBJ2-5	CSVVGGGQETQYF	TGCAGCGTTGTGGGAGGGGGGCAAGAGACCCAGTACTTC
TRBD1	TRBV29-1	-	TRBJ2-7	CSAMTGFSYEQYF	TGCAGCGCTATGACAGGGTTTTCCTACGAGCAGTACTTC
-	TRBV6-6	-	TRBJ1-5	CASRLNVGNQPLHF	TGTGCCAGCAGATTAAATGTAGGCAATCAGCCCCTGCATTTT
-	TRBV7-2	-	TRBJ1-4	CASSREGRNEKLFF	TGTGCCAGCAGCCGAGAAGGCCGGAATGAAAAACTGTTTTTT
-	TRBV5-6	-	TRBJ2-1	CASSPTGAGENEQFF	TGTGCCAGCAGTCCGACCGGGGCCGGTGAAAATGAGCAGTTCTTC
TRBD2	TRBV4-2	few	TRBJ2-1	CASSRQLAGVDNEQFF	TGTGCCAGCAGCCGCCAACTAGCGGGGGTTGACAATGAGCAGTTCTTC
TRBD1	TRBV4-3	-	TRBJ1-2	CASSQGVDRGPDGYTF	TGCGCCAGCAGCCAAGGGGTTGACAGGGGGCCTGATGGCTACACCTTC
-	TRBV5-6	-	TRBJ2-5	CASSFQERETQYF	TGTGCCAGCAGCTTCCAGGAGCGAGAGACCCAGTACTTC
-	TRBV6-5	-	TRBJ2-1	CASSYSTGHIYNEQFF	TGTGCCAGCAGTTACTCGACGGGACACATTTACAATGAGCAGTTCTTC
-	TRBV7-9	-	TRBJ1-2	CAGSLVRAAYGYTF	TGTGCCGGCAGCTTAGTCAGGGCTGCCTATGGCTACACCTTC
-	TRBV7-6	many	TRBJ2-7	CARHRVSDRGDEQYF	TGTGCCAGACACCGAGTTTCAGACCGAGGTGATGAGCAGTACTTC
-	TRBV20-1	few	TRBJ2-7	CSASTGFYEQYF	TGCAGTGCTAGTACCGGGTTCTACGAGCAGTACTTC
-	TRBV28	-	TRBJ1-5	CASNLAGSNQPQHF	TGTGCCAGCAATCTTGCAGGGTCCAATCAGCCCCAGCATTTT
TRBD1	TRBV7-9	few	TRBJ2-6	CASSTGGQGAGANVLTF	TGTGCCAGCAGCACAGGGGGCCAAGGAGCTGGGGCCAACGTCCTGACTTTC
TRBD2	TRBV7-2	few	TRBJ2-3	CASSQIGGGVSDTQYF	TGTGCCAGCAGCCAGATAGGCGGGGGGGTCTCAGATACGCAGTATTTT
TRBD1	TRBV5-1	-	TRBJ1-1	CANSPNRGTVIEAFF	TGCGCCAACAGCCCAAACAGAGGGACAGTGATTGAAGCTTTCTTT
-	TRBV29-1	few	TRBJ1-1	CSVEVEGMTEAFF	TGCAGCGTTGAGGTGGAGGGTATGACTGAAGCTTTCTTT
TRBD1	TRBV7-9	-	TRBJ2-5	CASSLRGRGQGQFGETQYF	TGTGCCAGCAGCCTACGGGGGCGTGGACAGGGTCAATTCGGGGAGACCCAGTACTTC
TRBD2	TRBV7-2	-	TRBJ2-7	CASSPPQSTSGGAIQYF	TGTGCCAGCAGCCCTCCCCAATCGACTAGCGGGGGGGCTATTCAGTACTTC
-	TRBV29-1	-	TRBJ1-1	CSVEGGPTEAFF	TGCAGCGTTGAAGGGGGGCCCACTGAAGCTTTCTTT
TRBD2	TRBV24-1	-	TRBJ2-1	CATSDSTTSGVGEQFF	TGTGCCACCAGTGATTCTACGACTAGCGGGGTAGGTGAGCAGTTCTTC
-	TRBV28	-	TRBJ1-4	CASSLLQEGEKLFF	TGTGCCAGCAGTTTATTACAAGAGGGTGAAAAACTGTTTTTT
-	TRBV7-2	-	TRBJ1-6	CASTLGSPLHF	TGTGCCAGCACTCTTGGTTCACCCCTCCACTTT
-	TRBV6-6	-	TRBJ2-1	CASSYSNAPYANEQFF	TGTGCCAGCAGTTACTCGAACGCGCCATATGCCAATGAGCAGTTCTTC
TRBD1	TRBV29-1	-	TRBJ2-6	CSAVGDRGYSGANVLTF	TGCAGCGCCGTAGGGGACAGGGGTTACTCTGGGGCCAACGTCCTGACTTTC
-	TRBV12-3/TRBV12-4	-	TRBJ1-5	CASSGPGVGNQPQHF	TGTGCCAGCAGCGGTCCGGGAGTGGGCAATCAGCCCCAGCATTTT
-	TRBV29-1	-	TRBJ2-4	CSVEGETDATKNIQYF	TGCAGCGTTGAAGGCGAGACAGATGCTACGAAGAACATTCAGTACTTC
TRBD1	TRBV7-8	-	TRBJ1-2	CASSLEGYPGQGHGYTF	TGTGCCAGCAGCTTAGAGGGGTATCCGGGACAGGGTCATGGCTACACCTTC
-	TRBV11-1	-	TRBJ1-2	CASSWRRDYGYTF	TGTGCCAGCAGTTGGCGGAGGGACTATGGCTACACCTTC
-	TRBV5-8	few	TRBJ1-2	CAGSLMGFYGYTF	TGTGCCGGCAGCTTGATGGGGTTCTATGGCTACACCTTC
TRBD1	TRBV7-2	-	TRBJ2-5	CATSLTGGQETQYF	TGTGCCACCTCGCTGACAGGGGGACAAGAGACCCAGTACTTC
TRBD2	TRBV27	-	TRBJ2-5	CASSSRGGPTQETQYF	TGTGCCAGCAGTTCCCGGGGAGGGCCAACCCAAGAGACCCAGTACTTC
TRBD1	TRBV6-5	-	TRBJ1-6	CASSGGTENSPLHF	TGTGCCAGCAGCGGGGGGACAGAGAATTCACCCCTCCACTTT
-	TRBV12-3/TRBV12-4	-	TRBJ1-4	CASSPPRGDRKLFF	TGTGCCAGCAGTCCCCCGCGAGGGGACCGAAAACTGTTTTTT
-	TRBV20-1	few	TRBJ1-5	CSARDEGDWDQPQHF	TGCAGTGCTAGAGATGAAGGGGACTGGGATCAGCCCCAGCATTTT
TRBD2	TRBV7-9	-	TRBJ2-1	CASSRGAGGPYNEQFF	TGTGCCAGCAGCCGGGGAGCGGGGGGACCGTACAATGAGCAGTTCTTC
TRBD1	TRBV27	-	TRBJ1-2	CASSLADRGYGYTF	TGTGCCAGCAGTTTAGCGGACAGGGGCTATGGCTACACCTTC
TRBD2	TRBV24-1	-	TRBJ2-1	CATSDSRDPGGEQFF	TGTGCCACCAGTGATTCCCGGGACCCGGGAGGTGAGCAGTTCTTC
-	TRBV7-2	few	TRBJ2-1	CASSLAWGPNEQFF	TGTGCCAGCAGCTTAGCGTGGGGGCCCAATGAGCAGTTCTTC
TRBD2	TRBV6-2/TRBV6-3	-	TRBJ2-7	CASLSGGERSYEQYF	TGTGCCAGCTTGAGCGGGGGGGAAAGGTCCTACGAGCAGTACTTC
TRBD2	TRBV4-3	once	TRBJ2-7	CASSQVIAGRLQLYEQYF	TGCGCCAGCAGCCAAGTAATAGCGGGGAGGCTCCAACTCTACGAGCAGTACTTC
-	TRBV21-1	few	TRBJ2-5	CASSTRIRRSQETQYF	TGTGCCAGCAGCACCCGAATAAGACGGTCCCAAGAGACCCAGTACTTC
TRBD2	TRBV6-5	-	TRBJ2-3	CASSYLREGTDTQYF	TGTGCCAGCAGTTACTTGCGGGAGGGCACAGATACGCAGTATTTT
TRBD1	TRBV4-3	-	TRBJ2-2	CASSQERGPPSTGELFF	TGCGCCAGCAGCCAAGAAAGGGGGCCCCCCTCCACCGGGGAGCTGTTTTTT
-	TRBV7-6	-	TRBJ1-1	CASSEEADLNTEAFF	TGTGCCAGCAGCGAAGAAGCAGATCTGAACACTGAAGCTTTCTTT
-	TRBV7-6	-	TRBJ2-7	CASTNPWGEQYF	TGTGCCAGCACCAACCCTTGGGGCGAGCAGTACTTC
-	TRBV28	-	TRBJ2-4	CASSLYGRGAKNIQYF	TGTGCCAGCAGTTTATACGGCCGCGGAGCCAAAAACATTCAGTACTTC
TRBD2	TRBV5-6	-	TRBJ2-1	CASSSATSAYNEQFF	TGTGCCAGCAGCTCCGCCACTAGCGCTTACAATGAGCAGTTCTTC
-	TRBV7-3	-	TRBJ1-1	CASSPKVGEAFF	TGTGCCAGCAGCCCCAAGGTAGGCGAAGCTTTCTTT
TRBD2	TRBV5-1	-	TRBJ2-5	CASRPNTGLAEETQYF	TGCGCCAGCAGACCGAACACGGGACTAGCGGAAGAGACCCAGTACTTC
-	TRBV7-9	-	TRBJ2-7	CASSAAGTSYEQYF	TGTGCCAGCAGCGCAGCCGGGACTTCATACGAGCAGTACTTC
-	TRBV10-3	few	TRBJ1-1	CAISDYDGPEAFF	TGTGCCATCAGTGATTACGACGGGCCTGAAGCTTTCTTT
-	TRBV20-1	many	TRBJ1-2	CSARPTTLYGYTF	TGCAGTGCTAGGCCGACGACCCTCTATGGCTACACCTTC